The 27 T cell receptor beta chains below were found in one sample sequenced in a study of blood T cell repertoires in COVID-19 (dated by TCRdb to 2018 to 2021). The method was the immunoSEQ multiplex PCR assay. In TCRdb, the immuneACCESS table is reduced to in-frame sequences with V and J assigned. These tables do not hold every clone; where another copy was compared, an unresolved V gene accounts for under half, and the others remain unexplained. The sample table lists around 250,000 clones, roughly 84% of them with a count of one. 1.5% of the sample goes to the ten largest clones. The sample comprised peripheral blood. These receptors all come from a woman in her forties who had recovered from COVID-19.

In its sample, this clone was seen a few times. The chain has TRBV7-2 and TRBJ2-4; D remains ambiguous. V lost 5 bases and J lost 5, with 13 bases in between. This CDR3 is 14 amino acids long. From germline, CDR1 is SGHTA and CDR2 FQGNSA. The CDR3 nucleotides are TGTGCCAGCAGCGGCGGTGATTCCCAAAACATTCAGTACTTC. This codes for CASSGGDSQNIQYF.

The CDR3 sequence: CASSYSTNLQNSPLHF. As DNA, the CDR3 is TGTGCCAGCAGTTACTCAACTAATCTTCAGAATTCACCCCTCCACTTT. V usage is TRBV6-5 and J usage is TRBJ1-6; D is unclear. Germline-derived CDR1 and CDR2 are MNHEY and SVGAGI. The CDR3 extends over 16 amino acids. With 0 bases removed from V and 7 bases from J, the gap between germline ends came to 13 bases.

This clone showed up just once. This chain uses TRBV7-2 with TRBJ1-1; D gene uncertain. The CDR3 contains 14 residues. Germline V gene data show CDR1 as SGHTA and CDR2 as FQGNSA. Trimming removed 5 bases from V and 4 bases from J, with 14 bases in between. CDR3 nucleotides: TGTGCCAGCAGCCCCGAGCGGAGGCGCACTGAAGCTTTCTTT. Translating gives CASSPERRRTEAFF.

The V call is TRBV15, the J call TRBJ2-3; D uncertain. Germline V gene sequence: CDR1 LNHNV, CDR2 YYDKDF (reference sequence). V dropped 0 bases and J dropped 0 bases, with 10 bases sitting between them. The CDR3 is made up of 16 amino acids. CDR3 loop: CATSREAFTSTDTQYF. Written as DNA, the CDR3 is TGTGCCACCAGCAGAGAAGCGTTTACTAGCACAGATACGCAGTATTTT.

Only one count was recorded for this clone. The gene calls are TRBV11-2 and TRBJ1-3, with D possibly matching TRBD1 (6 bases). The germline gives CDR1 SGHAT, CDR2 FQNNGV. V lost 2 bases and J 2 bases, leaving 13 bases between the germline ends. CDR3 length: 16 residues. The CDR3 is CASSLSTGRTGNTIYF. Written as DNA, the CDR3 is TGTGCCAGCAGCTTAAGTACAGGGCGGACTGGAAACACCATATATTTT.

Comments on this clone: The same CDR3 is also encoded by other DNA sequences in this sample. The V call is TRBV2, the J call TRBJ1-5; D call uncertain. Germline CDR1 is SNHLY and CDR2 is FYNNEI. The CDR3 has 13 amino acids. Trimming took 7 bases from V and 0 from J, leaving 7 bases between them. The CDR3 DNA follows: TGTGCCAGCAACCGAGATAGCAATCAGCCCCAGCATTTT. Amino acid sequence: CASNRDSNQPQHF.

The chain employs TRBV6-1 and TRBJ1-1; D not resolved. V was trimmed by 0 bases and J by 0 bases, leaving 8 bases between them. The length of the CDR3 is 15 residues. Germline loops: CDR1 MNHNS, CDR2 SASEGT. CDR3 region: CASSEARVMNTEAFF. In DNA, the CDR3 is TGTGCCAGCAGTGAAGCTCGGGTTATGAACACTGAAGCTTTCTTT.

V is TRBV5-6 and J is TRBJ1-2, with D hard to call. CDR3 length equals 11 residues. Trimming stripped 0 bases from V and 14 bases from J, with 11 bases between. CDR1 and CDR2 (germline): SGHDT, YYEEEE. CDR3 DNA: TGTGCCAGCAGCTTGGAGTCGGCGGAAACCTTC. This encodes CASSLESAETF. Full variable domain (missing parts from reference TRBV5-6 and TRBJ1-2): DAGVTQSPTHLIKTRGQQVTLRCSPKSGHDTVSWYQQALGQGPQFIFQYYEEEERQRGNFPDRFSGHQFPNYSSELNVNALLLGDSALYLCASSLESAETFGSGTRLTVV.

The chain recombines TRBV6-1 with TRBJ2-1; D might be TRBD1 (5 bases). Trimming cost V 2 bases and J 9 bases, with 17 bases left between them. The CDR3 runs 15 residues. Germline loops: CDR1 MNHNS, CDR2 SASEGT. CDR3 in DNA: TGTGCCAGCAGTGAACAGGGCCGACTGTTGGGTGAGCAGTTCTTC. Protein: CASSEQGRLLGEQFF.

This clone was seen only once. The V and J genes are TRBV28 and TRBJ1-5; D is undetermined. Looked up from germline, CDR1 is MDHEN and CDR2 is SYDVKM. V lost 2 bases and J 6 bases, leaving 14 bases between the germline ends. This CDR3 region has 15 residues. CDR3 region: CASSLRAGVGQPQHF. The CDR3 nucleotides are TGTGCCAGCAGTTTACGGGCGGGAGTTGGTCAGCCCCAGCATTTT.

This clone was observed a single time. CDR3: CASSLARGEKLFF. The DNA of the CDR3 is TGTGCCAGCAGCTTAGCCAGGGGTGAAAAACTGTTTTTT. This chain links TRBV7-9 with TRBJ1-4, with D possibly matching TRBD1 (6 bases). CDR1 SEHNR and CDR2 FQNEAQ come from the germline V gene (reference sequence). The V end was cut by 0 bases, the J end by 7 bases, with 6 bases between. The CDR3 has 13 amino acids.

This chain connects TRBV7-2 to TRBJ2-3, with 10 bases matching TRBD2. CDR3 length: 16 amino acids. With 5 bases clipped from V and 6 bases from J, the junction kept 11 bases outside the gene matches. CDR1 and CDR2 from the germline V gene are SGHTA and FQGNSA. Here the CDR3 reads CASSVTAGGFRDTQYF. DNA of the CDR3: TGTGCCAGCAGCGTAACAGCGGGGGGGTTCCGGGATACGCAGTATTTT.

This chain links TRBV9 with TRBJ1-1; TRBD1 agrees at 8 bases. Germline V gene lookup returns CDR1 SGDLS and CDR2 YYNGEE. There are 15 residues in the CDR3. V shed 4 bases and J 4 bases; nucleotides not matched to a gene: 9. The CDR3 nucleotides read TGTGCCAGCAGCACTCGGACAGGGATGGTCACTGAAGCTTTCTTT. Residues: CASSTRTGMVTEAFF.

The chain carries TRBV7-2 and TRBJ2-7; D perhaps matches TRBD2 (7 bases). V lost 4 bases to trimming and J lost 1 base, with 14 bases between them. Germline loops: CDR1 SGHTA, CDR2 FQGNSA. The CDR3 has 15 amino acids. This chain's CDR3 is CASSSRAGASYEQYF. The CDR3 nucleotides read TGTGCCAGCAGCTCCCGGGCGGGGGCTTCCTACGAGCAGTACTTC.

The chain has TRBV25-1 and TRBJ2-6; 8 bases map to TRBD1. The CDR3 totals 18 residues. Trimming removed 4 bases from V and 4 bases from J; junction bases left unmatched: 12. CDR1 is MGHDK, CDR2 SYGVNS, per germline. This CDR3 is CASSGRTGWESGANVLTF. The CDR3 DNA follows: TGTGCCAGCAGTGGGCGGACAGGGTGGGAATCGGGGGCCAACGTCCTGACTTTC.

This sequence joins TRBV4-1 and TRBJ2-1; 7 nucleotides align to TRBD2. Trimming took 0 bases from V and 15 from J; bases not matched to a gene: 8. CDR3 size: 13 residues. Germline values: CDR1 MGHRA, CDR2 YSYEKL. The CDR3, as DNA: TGCGCCAGCAGCCAAGAGTATGGCGGGGGATGGTTCTTC. This sequence encodes CASSQEYGGGWFF.

This chain joins TRBV28 and TRBJ2-7, with 7 bases matching TRBD1. This CDR3 comprises 12 residues. J was trimmed by 6 bases and V by 6 bases; bases with no gene match: 5. CDR1 and CDR2 from the germline V gene are MDHEN and SYDVKM. The CDR3 protein is CASSPNRGEQYF. The CDR3 bases are TGTGCCAGCAGCCCCAACAGGGGCGAGCAGTACTTC.

V usage is TRBV29-1 and J usage is TRBJ2-5, with TRBD1 identical over 7 bases. CDR1 and CDR2 from the germline V gene are SQVTM and ANQGSEA. This CDR3 has 14 amino acids. V shed 4 bases and J 3 bases; nucleotides not matched to a gene: 8. The CDR3 sequence: CSVGQGLNKETQYF. The DNA of the CDR3 is TGCAGCGTTGGACAGGGCCTAAACAAAGAGACCCAGTACTTC.

V and J are TRBV7-2 and TRBJ1-5, with a tentative D call TRBD1 (6 bases). The CDR3 is made up of 14 amino acids. Germline V gene sequence: CDR1 SGHTA, CDR2 FQGNSA. V was shortened by 6 bases and J by 7 bases, with 16 bases between the two germline ends. CDR3 bases: TGTGCCAGCAGTGGGGGCAGGGAAAGGCAGCCCCAGCATTTT. As protein: CASSGGRERQPQHF. The full variable domain, with the rest looked up from reference TRBV7-2 and TRBJ1-5, is GAGVSQSPSNKVTEKGKDVELRCDPISGHTALYWYRQSLGQGLEFLIYFQGNSAPDKSGLPSDRFSAERTGGSVSTLTIQRTQQEDSAVYLCASSGGRERQPQHFGDGTRLSIL.

This chain links TRBV19 with TRBJ2-7; 13 positions agree with TRBD2. CDR1 and CDR2 (germline): LNHDA, SQIVND (reference sequence). This CDR3 is 16 amino acids long. V shed 6 bases and J 4 bases; nucleotides not matched to a gene: 9. CDR3 sequence reads: CASSRGLAGEPYEQYF. The DNA of the CDR3 is TGTGCCAGTAGCCGAGGACTAGCGGGGGAGCCATACGAGCAGTACTTC.

This chain joins TRBV7-2 and TRBJ1-5; TRBD1 aligns across 8 bases. V gave up 2 bases and J gave up 2 bases; unmatched junction bases: 8. The CDR3 covers 17 residues. CDR1 and CDR2 from the germline V gene are SGHTA and FQGNSA. This chain's CDR3 is CASSLPGGPGGNQPQHF. CDR3 DNA: TGTGCCAGCAGCTTACCAGGGGGCCCTGGGGGCAATCAGCCCCAGCATTTT.

The chain employs TRBV5-4 and TRBJ2-5; TRBD1 matches at 9 bases. In germline, CDR1 is SGHNT, CDR2 YYREEE (reference sequence). After removal of 3 bases from V and 3 bases from J, the junction contained 9 bases not matched to a gene. The CDR3 runs to 16 residues. CDR3 DNA sequence: TGTGCCAGCAGCTCGGGGGACAGGGCGATGAAAGAGACCCAGTACTTC. Encoded protein: CASSSGDRAMKETQYF. Combining the CDR3 with reference TRBV5-4 and TRBJ2-5 gives the whole variable domain ETGVTQSPTHLIKTRGQQVTLRCSSQSGHNTVSWYQQALGQGPQFIFQYYREEENGRGNFPPRFSGLQFPNYSSELNVNALELDDSALYLCASSSGDRAMKETQYFGPGTRLLVL.

The V and J genes are TRBV24-1 and TRBJ2-5, with 9 bases lining up with TRBD1. This CDR3 has 15 residues. Per germline, CDR1 KGHDR and CDR2 SFDVKD. V shed 4 bases, J shed 4 bases, and the junction held 6 bases outside the gene matches. CDR3 sequence (DNA): TGTGCCACCAGTGAACTACAGGGGGCGCGAGAGACCCAGTACTTC. It yields the protein CATSELQGARETQYF.

V gene TRBV24-1 combines with J gene TRBJ2-2, with TRBD2 matching over 11 bases. CDR1 and CDR2 from the germline V gene are KGHDR and SFDVKD. V shed 8 bases and J 7 bases; nucleotides not matched to a gene: 17. CDR3 length: 18 residues. CDR3 DNA sequence: TGTGCCACCACCCTCTCCCTTGGACTAGCGGGCGGTGGCGGGGAGCTGTTTTTT. Translating gives CATTLSLGLAGGGGELFF.

This clone was counted a single time. CDR3 residues: CAWSRGAEKLFF. CDR3 nucleotide sequence: TGTGCCTGGAGTAGGGGCGCCGAAAAACTGTTTTTT. V is TRBV30 and J is TRBJ1-4, with D maybe TRBD1 (5 bases). V was shortened by 2 bases and J by 8 bases, with 9 bases between the two germline ends. The germline CDR1 and CDR2 sequences are GTSNPN and SVGIG (reference sequence). The CDR3 runs 12 residues.

The rearrangement joins TRBV6-5 to TRBJ2-7, with D tentatively TRBD1 (5 bases). The CDR3 is 15 residues long. Germline loops: CDR1 MNHEY, CDR2 SVGAGI. V dropped 6 bases and J dropped 4 bases, with 19 bases sitting between them. CDR3 in DNA: TGTGCCAGCAGGCAGGGCGCGATGGGTGCGTACGAGCAGTACTTC. This encodes CASRQGAMGAYEQYF.

Written as DNA, the CDR3 is TGTGCCAGTAGCCGACCAGGGACTAGCGGGGGGCGGCCTGAGCAGTTCTTC. This gives the protein CASSRPGTSGGRPEQFF. The chain links TRBV19 to TRBJ2-1, with TRBD2 matching over 15 bases. The V gene end was trimmed by 6 bases and the J gene end by 9 bases; junction bases not matched to a gene: 12. CDR1 is LNHDA, CDR2 SQIVND, per germline (reference sequence). The CDR3 covers 17 residues.